This TCR beta chain derives from a study of blood T cell repertoires in COVID-19. At the level of the study: COVID-19 samples collected from the United States, Italy and Spain covered acute and convalescent phases. PBMCs, B-cell-depleted T cells, or T cells were the source of the cDNA or gDNA that made up the material.

Original data processing: Cell counts per sample came from amplifying reference gene primers. Data came from immunoSEQ multiplex PCR; TCRdb stores just in-frame clones and leaves some out. D and trimming were read from the DNA, whereas the V and J calls and clone size are those reported in that table. The data show about 210,000 clones, with around 80% seen just once and about 7.2% held by the top ten. This sequence was found in a woman in her 70s with acute or convalescent COVID-19. Sequencing input: peripheral blood.

This CDR3 reads CAWRRDSGGFSSGNTIYF. CDR3 nucleotide sequence: TGTGCCTGGAGGAGGGACAGTGGGGGTTTCAGCTCTGGAAACACCATATATTTT. The chain joins TRBV30 to TRBJ1-3; the match to TRBD1 covers 7 bases. This CDR3 comprises 18 residues. The germline V gene has CDR1 GTSNPN and CDR2 SVGIG (reference sequence). Germline trimming cut 3 bases from V and 0 bases from J; bases unmatched to any gene: 14.